The clone carrying this T cell receptor (beta chain) was observed a handful of times. The antigen remains unidentified. The data were taken from a study of cytomegalovirus exposure and HLA in healthy donors. Study-level information: Unique TCR beta sequences numbering around 110 million came from around 180 million T cells in an earlier analysis.

Healthy bone marrow donors made up the cohort. Though probably carrying unrecorded immune exposures, donors were nominally healthy at sampling. V lost 3 bases and J lost 2; bases outside the gene matches: 13. Germline V gene sequence: CDR1 SGHAT, CDR2 FQNNGV. The CDR3 runs 18 residues. Study results and limitations: A few CMV-associated chains proved CMV antigen-specific in vitro.

The study ran its PCR with 60 Vbeta and 13 Jbeta primers. Here immunoSEQ multiplex PCR was the method, and the copy in TCRdb shows in-frame clones only, minus some. The sample consists of some 170,000 clones, 8.5% to 10% of them appearing once. This receptor was obtained from a woman in her twenties or thirties in good health and CMV-seropositive. The specimen was PBMCs. The chain joins TRBV11-2 to TRBJ1-2; 9 nucleotides agree with TRBD1. The CDR3 bases are TGTGCCAGCAGCTTGGACAGGGGCAGACGATACGGAAACTATGGCTACACCTTC. The encoded protein is CASSLDRGRRYGNYGYTF.